This T cell receptor (beta chain) was profiled in a study of neurological immune-mediated disorders. The germline CDR1 and CDR2 sequences are SGHVS and FQNEAQ. V dropped 1 base and J dropped 2 bases, with 12 bases sitting between them. The CDR3 totals 15 residues. Time point denoted: longitudinal time-point 2. The study drew its healthy controls from blood bank volunteers in Maryland, USA. The study built unsorted libraries from 2 million PBMCs kept at -80 C. With 10-nucleotide random UMIs included, cDNA was synthesized by 5'RACE. MiXCR was run by TCRdb on the 5' RACE reads, yielding one entry per CDR3 protein. The repertoire holds more than 55,000 distinct CDR3 sequences, with roughly 10% as singletons. This clonotype was counted at least ten times. Its antigen is not known. Study outcomes and limitations: Healthy controls had more TCR clonal expansion than multiple sclerosis, which showed the least, whereas HTLV-1-associated myelopathy showed the most.

Sequenced material: PBMCs. This chain links TRBV7-8 with TRBJ2-7, with unresolved D. The sequence was collected from a man aged 30 to 45 in good health. CDR3 protein: CASSLEGMLAYEQYF. CDR3 DNA sequence: TGTGCCAGCAGCTTAGAGGGAATGCTCGCCTACGAGCAGTACTTC.